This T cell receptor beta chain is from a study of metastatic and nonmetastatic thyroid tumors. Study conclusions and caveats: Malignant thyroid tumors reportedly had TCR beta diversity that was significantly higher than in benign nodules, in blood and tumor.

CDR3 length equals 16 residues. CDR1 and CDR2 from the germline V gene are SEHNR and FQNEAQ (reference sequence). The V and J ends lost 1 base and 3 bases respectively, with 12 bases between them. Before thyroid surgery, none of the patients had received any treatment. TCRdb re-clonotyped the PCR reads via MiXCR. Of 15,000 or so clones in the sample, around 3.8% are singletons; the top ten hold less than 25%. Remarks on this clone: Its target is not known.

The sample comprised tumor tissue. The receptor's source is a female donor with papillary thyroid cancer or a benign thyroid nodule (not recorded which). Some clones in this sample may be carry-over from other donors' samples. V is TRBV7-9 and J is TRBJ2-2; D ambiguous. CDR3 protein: CASSLERTSHTGELFF. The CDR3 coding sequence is TGTGCCAGCAGCTTAGAACGGACGTCTCACACCGGGGAGCTGTTTTTT.